Each of the 3 T cell receptor beta chains below was sequenced from the same sample in a study of blood T cell repertoires in COVID-19. Libraries were prepared by immunoSEQ multiplex PCR; TCRdb keeps only in-frame clonotypes and omits some of them. This sample carries under 350,000 clones, 70% to 90% of them seen once, and the ten largest clones take over 4.5%. Sequencing was done on a sample of peripheral blood. Receptors were obtained from a man aged 55 to 69 who had recovered from COVID-19.

The CDR3 here is CASLRRVAVGSHGYTF. In nucleotides, the CDR3 is TGTGCCAGCCTACGTCGAGTGGCAGTCGGGTCCCATGGCTACACCTTC. J is TRBJ1-2 and V is TRBV2; D uncertain. V lost 8 bases and J lost 6, with 25 bases in between. The CDR3 totals 16 residues. Germline V gene sequence: CDR1 SNHLY, CDR2 FYNNEI.

This chain uses TRBV6-1 with TRBJ1-5; 11 bases agree with TRBD1. The trim removed 3 bases at V and 6 bases at J, leaving 7 bases unmatched. CDR1 MNHNS and CDR2 SASEGT come from the germline V gene. This CDR3 has 16 residues. The DNA for the CDR3 is TGTGCCAGCAGTGACCAGGGACAGGGGGTAGGTCAGCCCCAGCATTTT. Translation gives CASSDQGQGVGQPQHF.

On this clone itself: This specimen includes other DNA sequences encoding the same CDR3. V and J are TRBV6-5 and TRBJ1-2; D is uncertain. This CDR3 region has 13 residues. CDR1 MNHEY and CDR2 SVGAGI come from the germline V gene. V was cut by 6 bases and J by 2 bases, with 10 bases left in between. The CDR3 here is CASSPPGNYGYTF. The CDR3 DNA is TGTGCCAGCAGCCCCCCAGGCAACTATGGCTACACCTTC.